One T cell receptor (beta chain) is described in this entry. Per the germline V gene, CDR1 is SGHNT and CDR2 is YENEEA. The CDR3 extends over 13 amino acids. Trimming removed 5 bases at V and 6 bases at J, with 14 bases between. In the authors' workflow: Researchers report that nucleated cell counts were estimated from reference gene primer amplification. Libraries were prepared by immunoSEQ multiplex PCR; TCRdb keeps only in-frame clonotypes and omits some of them. That table gives V, J and clone size, and the DNA gave D and trimming. The repertoire holds about 130,000 clones, 85% to 90% seen once, with 18% in the top ten. The data originate from a study of blood T cell repertoires in COVID-19. Study-wide background: Samples representing acute and convalescent COVID-19 were sourced from the United States, Italy and Spain.

The sample taken for sequencing was peripheral blood. The TCR comes from a man aged 50 to 59 with active or convalescent COVID-19. The chain links TRBV11-3 to TRBJ2-7, with TRBD1 as a possible D gene (6 bases). CDR3 sequence: CASSPGVGAEQYF. CDR3 nucleotide sequence: TGTGCCAGCAGCCCAGGGGTGGGGGCCGAGCAGTACTTC.